This T cell receptor (beta chain) originates from a study of T cell responses to AZD1222 COVID-19 vaccine. The study's findings and limits: Dominant CD4 TCR responses targeted spike regions 160-218 and 743-854.

Details on this clone: Its specificity is not known.

The germline V gene has CDR1 DFQATT and CDR2 SNEGSKA (reference sequence). The CDR3 extends over 12 amino acids. Trimming cost V 3 bases and J 2 bases, with 7 bases left between them. The assay was immunoSEQ multiplex PCR, and TCRdb's table has in-frame clones only and misses some. Here the sample spans around 130,000 clones, more than 90% being singletons. V and J are TRBV20-1 and TRBJ2-5; no firm D call. This sequence originates from an adult who received the AZD1222 COVID-19 vaccine. The source material was peripheral blood, sampled 28 days after the second AZD1222 dose. CDR3 nucleotide sequence: TGCAGTGCTAGTCCGGGTCAAGAGACCCAGTACTTC. Protein: CSASPGQETQYF.